The 22 T cell receptor beta chains given below trace back to one sample, sequenced in a study of blood T cell repertoires in COVID-19. Assay used: immunoSEQ multiplex PCR; TCRdb lists only in-frame clones, some missing. The table records 400,000 to 500,000 clones, around nine tenths of them present only once. Material: PBMCs or T cells enriched from blood (not recorded which). The receptors derive from a woman aged 18-35 years who had been exposed to COVID-19.

This sequence joins TRBV4-3 and TRBJ1-5; no definite D call. The length of the CDR3 is 15 residues. CDR1 and CDR2 (germline): LGHNA, YSLEER. V was shortened by 1 base and J by 3 bases, with 10 bases between the two germline ends. The CDR3 nucleotides read TGCGCCAGCAGCCAAGGTCTAAGTGCCAATCAGCCCCAGCATTTT. Residues: CASSQGLSANQPQHF.

The rearrangement joins TRBV7-2 to TRBJ1-2; perhaps TRBD1 as D (5 bases). V lost 5 bases, J lost 1 base, and 8 bases lay in between. Germline V gene sequence: CDR1 SGHTA, CDR2 FQGNSA. The CDR3 has 13 amino acids. The CDR3 region is CASSQDSNYGYTF. CDR3 coding DNA: TGTGCCAGCAGCCAAGACAGTAACTATGGCTACACCTTC.

The rearrangement joins TRBV6-5 to TRBJ1-4; D remains ambiguous. Trimming shortened V by 0 bases and J by 4 bases, and 12 bases separated the two germline ends. Germline lookup yields CDR1 MNHEY and CDR2 SVGAGI. This CDR3 region has 16 residues. CDR3 in amino acids: CASSYSNQAINEKLFF. CDR3 bases: TGTGCCAGCAGTTACTCGAATCAGGCTATTAATGAAAAACTGTTTTTT.

This chain joins TRBV29-1 and TRBJ2-1; D is uncertain. Germline CDR1 is SQVTM and CDR2 is ANQGSEA. V lost 5 bases to trimming and J lost 8 bases, with 7 bases between them. The CDR3 is made up of 10 amino acids. This CDR3 reads CSVSNYEQFF. As DNA, the CDR3 is TGCAGCGTTTCCAACTATGAGCAGTTCTTC.

V is TRBV28 and J is TRBJ2-4, with a possible D match to TRBD2 (6 bases). The CDR3 extends over 16 amino acids. Germline CDR1 reads MDHEN; CDR2 reads SYDVKM. The germline V and J ends were trimmed by 7 bases and 3 bases, with 19 bases remaining between them. The CDR3 nucleotides are TGTGCCAGCACCACGGGCGGGGTGGTCGGCAAAAACATTCAGTACTTC. As protein: CASTTGGVVGKNIQYF.

V gene TRBV4-1 combines with J gene TRBJ2-2, with TRBD1 as a possible D gene (6 bases). V shed 2 bases and J shed 5 bases, with 21 bases lying between them. The CDR3 length is 18 residues. CDR1 is MGHRA and CDR2 is YSYEKL in the germline V gene. CDR3 loop: CASSQRGIGMKLTGELFF. CDR3 sequence (DNA): TGCGCCAGCAGCCAAAGGGGGATAGGGATGAAACTAACCGGGGAGCTGTTTTTT.

V usage is TRBV4-1 and J usage is TRBJ2-7; D unresolved. The length of the CDR3 is 14 residues. Germline lookup yields CDR1 MGHRA and CDR2 YSYEKL. The ends were cut back, 1 base at V and 1 base at J, with 8 bases in the middle. The CDR3 loop reads CASSQVIRSYEQYF. The CDR3, as DNA: TGCGCCAGCAGCCAAGTAATCAGGTCCTACGAGCAGTACTTC.

This chain uses TRBV27 with TRBJ2-1, with a possible D match to TRBD2 (6 bases). This CDR3 has 12 amino acids. From germline, CDR1 is MNHEY and CDR2 SMNVEV (reference sequence). V lost 6 bases, J lost 14 bases, and 17 bases lay in between. As DNA, the CDR3 is TGTGCCAGCAGCACGACTAGTATGGACAAGTTCTTC. It translates to CASSTTSMDKFF.

V and J are TRBV7-2 and TRBJ1-2; TRBD1 matches at 11 bases. J lost 4 bases, V lost 4 bases, and 5 bases had no gene match. Germline assignment: CDR1 SGHTA and CDR2 FQGNSA. The length of the CDR3 is 15 residues. The CDR3 reads CASSSWDRGSYGYTF. The CDR3 DNA sequence: TGTGCCAGCAGCTCCTGGGACAGGGGGAGCTATGGCTACACCTTC.

The chain couples TRBV7-9 to TRBJ1-2; TRBD1 agrees at 7 bases. Germline-derived CDR1 and CDR2 are SEHNR and FQNEAQ (reference sequence). CDR3 length equals 13 residues. J lost 8 bases, V lost 5 bases, and 8 bases had no gene match. The CDR3 DNA reads TGTGCCAGCAGCCTAGAGACAGGGACGGGCTACACCTTC. This sequence encodes CASSLETGTGYTF.

The gene calls are TRBV9 and TRBJ2-3; 13 bases are a match to TRBD2. This CDR3 is 19 amino acids long. The trim removed 4 bases at V and 1 base at J, leaving 12 bases unmatched. Per germline, CDR1 SGDLS and CDR2 YYNGEE. DNA for the CDR3: TGTGCCAGCAGCTATCGGACTAGCGGGAGTATACGAGGCACAGATACGCAGTATTTT. Translation: CASSYRTSGSIRGTDTQYF.

This chain links TRBV27 with TRBJ1-5; 7 nucleotides agree with TRBD1. The V gene's germline CDR1 is MNHEY and CDR2 SMNVEV (reference sequence). The CDR3 spans 18 residues. Trimming at V came to 2 bases and at J to 1 base, leaving 11 bases not matched to a gene. Here the CDR3 reads CASSLHRGGLGSNQPQHF. The CDR3 DNA sequence: TGTGCCAGCAGTTTACACAGGGGTGGCCTGGGAAGCAATCAGCCCCAGCATTTT.

The CDR3 loop reads CASSRGSYNEQFF. The DNA of the CDR3 is TGTGCCAGCAGTCGGGGCTCCTACAATGAGCAGTTCTTC. The chain uses TRBV6-5 and TRBJ2-1; possibly TRBD2 for D (5 bases). Germline assignment: CDR1 MNHEY and CDR2 SVGAGI. The CDR3 runs to 13 residues. Deletions cut 5 bases from V and 0 bases from J, with 5 bases between.

The genes are TRBV10-3 and TRBJ1-5; D is uncertain. Trimming took off 2 bases at V and 8 bases at J, with 7 bases between the two ends. CDR1 and CDR2 from the germline V gene are ENHRY and SYGVKD. This CDR3 has 12 residues. The CDR3 loop is CAISEADKPQHF. The CDR3 nucleotides read TGTGCCATCAGTGAGGCGGATAAGCCCCAGCATTTT.

This sequence joins TRBV18 and TRBJ2-1; possibly TRBD2 for D (5 bases). V lost 3 bases and J 0 bases, leaving 12 bases between the germline ends. The CDR3 spans 16 residues. Per the germline V gene, CDR1 is KGHSH and CDR2 is LQKENI. The CDR3 DNA sequence: TGTGCCAGCTCACCTGGACTGGAGAGCTCCTACAATGAGCAGTTCTTC. Its protein product is CASSPGLESSYNEQFF.

This chain uses TRBV4-3 with TRBJ2-3; D is perhaps TRBD2 (6 bases). Germline V gene data show CDR1 as LGHNA and CDR2 as YSLEER. Trimming left V 1 base short and J 6 bases short, with 14 bases between. The CDR3 runs 15 residues. The CDR3 DNA reads as TGCGCCAGCAGCCAAGCCGCGAGTAGCGGCGATACGCAGTATTTT. Protein product: CASSQAASSGDTQYF.

The chain is built from TRBV11-3 and TRBJ1-3; D is ambiguous. Germline V CDR1 and CDR2: SGHNT, YENEEA. The CDR3 has 13 residues. Between the trimmed V and J ends, which lost 5 bases and 4 bases, there was a span of 9 bases. The CDR3 loop is CASSRGLGNTIYF. CDR3 sequence (DNA): TGTGCCAGCAGCCGAGGGCTGGGAAACACCATATATTTT. The variable domain in full, completed from reference TRBV11-3 and TRBJ1-3, reads EAGVVQSPRYKIIEKKQPVAFWCNPISGHNTLYWYLQNLGQGPELLIRYENEEAVDDSQLPKDRFSAERLKGVDSTLKIQPAELGDSAVYLCASSRGLGNTIYFGEGSWLTVV.

This chain links TRBV9 with TRBJ2-1; no firm D call. This CDR3 contains 16 residues. Per the germline V gene, CDR1 is SGDLS and CDR2 is YYNGEE. V gave up 2 bases and J gave up 7 bases, with 19 bases separating them. CDR3 DNA sequence: TGTGCCAGCAGCGTGAGACACCAAGTTTCGGCGAATGAGCAGTTCTTC. Residues: CASSVRHQVSANEQFF.

The chain employs TRBV6-5 and TRBJ2-7; 14 bases are a match to TRBD2. In germline, CDR1 is MNHEY, CDR2 SVGAGI. Unmatched junction bases numbered 2, after V lost 5 bases and J lost 2 bases. There are 15 residues in the CDR3. The CDR3 here is CASSRLAGGTYEQYF. CDR3 nucleotides: TGTGCCAGCAGTCGACTAGCGGGAGGGACCTACGAGCAGTACTTC.

The gene calls are TRBV30 and TRBJ1-5, with TRBD1 identical over 8 bases. The CDR3 extends over 14 amino acids. Germline V gives CDR1 GTSNPN, CDR2 SVGIG (reference sequence). The junction had 7 bases not matched to a gene; V was cut back by 7 bases and J by 2 bases. The CDR3 spells CAFGQGRGNQPQHF. The DNA of the CDR3 is TGTGCCTTCGGACAGGGTAGGGGCAATCAGCCCCAGCATTTT. Supplemented by reference TRBV30 and TRBJ1-5, the full variable domain reads SQTIHQWPATLVQPVGSPLSLECTVEGTSNPNLYWYRQAAGRGLQLLFYSVGIGQISSEVPQNLSASRPQDRQFILSSKKLLLSDSGFYLCAFGQGRGNQPQHFGDGTRLSIL.

The rearrangement links TRBV4-3 to TRBJ2-7; 9 bases line up with TRBD2. The CDR3 covers 17 residues. Germline V gene data show CDR1 as LGHNA and CDR2 as YSLEER. The ends lost 0 bases at V and 3 bases at J; junction bases unmatched: 9. This CDR3 is CASSQDLASGVLYEQYF. The CDR3, as DNA: TGCGCCAGCAGCCAAGATCTGGCTAGCGGGGTCCTCTACGAGCAGTACTTC.

The chain uses TRBV3-1 (or the pseudogene TRBV3-2) and TRBJ2-3; D perhaps matches TRBD1 (6 bases). The germline CDR1 and CDR2 sequences are LGHDT and YNNKEL (reference sequence). CDR3 size: 14 residues. The germline V and J ends were trimmed by 3 bases and 10 bases, with 17 bases remaining between them. The CDR3 region is CASSHGQGFGAQYF. The CDR3 coding sequence is TGTGCCAGCAGCCACGGTCAGGGGTTCGGCGCGCAGTATTTT.